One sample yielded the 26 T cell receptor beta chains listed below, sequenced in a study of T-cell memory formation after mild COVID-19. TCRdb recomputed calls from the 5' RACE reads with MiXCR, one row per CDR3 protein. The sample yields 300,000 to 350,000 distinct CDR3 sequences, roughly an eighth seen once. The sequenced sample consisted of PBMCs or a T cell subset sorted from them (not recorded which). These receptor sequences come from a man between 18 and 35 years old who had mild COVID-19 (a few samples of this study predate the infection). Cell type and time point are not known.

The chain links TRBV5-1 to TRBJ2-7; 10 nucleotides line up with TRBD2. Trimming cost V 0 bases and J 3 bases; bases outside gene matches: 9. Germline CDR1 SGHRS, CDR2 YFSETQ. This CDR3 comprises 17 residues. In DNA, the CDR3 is TGCGCCAGCAGCTTGGCCGCAAGCGGGGGGGCGAACTACGAGCAGTACGTC. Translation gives CASSLAASGGANYEQYV.

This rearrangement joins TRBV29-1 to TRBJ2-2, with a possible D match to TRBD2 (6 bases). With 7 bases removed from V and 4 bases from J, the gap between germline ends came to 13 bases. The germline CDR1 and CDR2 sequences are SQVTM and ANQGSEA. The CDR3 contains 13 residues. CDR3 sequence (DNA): TGCAGCGCTACGTCCGGGGGCACCGGGGAGCTGTTTTTT. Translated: CSATSGGTGELFF.

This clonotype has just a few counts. The CDR3 region has the DNA TGCGCCAGCAGCCCTACAACAGCGGGAGGTGAAAAACTGTTTTTT. Translation: CASSPTTAGGEKLFF. J is TRBJ1-4 and V is TRBV5-1; D uncertain. Germline V lookup: CDR1 SGHRS, CDR2 YFSETQ. The CDR3 covers 15 residues. Trimming took off 4 bases at V and 7 bases at J, with 17 bases between the two ends. Full variable domain (outside the CDR3, taken from reference TRBV5-1 and TRBJ1-4): KAGVTQTPRYLIKTRGQQVTLSCSPISGHRSVSWYQQTPGQGLQFLFEYFSETQRNKGNFPGRFSGRQFSNSRSEMNVSTLELGDSALYLCASSPTTAGGEKLFFGSGTQLSVL.

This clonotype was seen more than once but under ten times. The CDR3 here is CASSSRQGVNTEAFF. CDR3 nucleotide sequence: TGTGCCAGCAGTTCCCGACAGGGTGTGAACACTGAAGCTTTCTTT. The chain employs TRBV12-3 or TRBV12-4 and TRBJ1-1, with 7 bases aligning to TRBD1. The CDR3 sequence is 15 residues long. V was clipped by 4 bases and J by 0 bases; unmatched bases: 5.

The CDR3 DNA reads TGTGCCAGCAGTGACCGGACAGGGGCAATCGATGAGCAGTTCTTC. It specifies CASSDRTGAIDEQFF. This sequence joins TRBV6-4 and TRBJ2-1; 9 nucleotides line up with TRBD1. V lost 2 bases to trimming and J lost 8 bases; unmatched junction nucleotides: 7. The CDR3 has 15 residues. CDR1 and CDR2 from the germline V gene are MRHNA and SNTAGT.

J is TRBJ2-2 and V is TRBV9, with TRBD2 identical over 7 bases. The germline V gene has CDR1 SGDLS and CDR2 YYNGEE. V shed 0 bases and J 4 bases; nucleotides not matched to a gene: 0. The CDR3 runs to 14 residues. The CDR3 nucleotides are TGTGCCAGCAGCGTAGGGGGGGGCACCGGGGAGCTGTTTTTT. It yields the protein CASSVGGGTGELFF.

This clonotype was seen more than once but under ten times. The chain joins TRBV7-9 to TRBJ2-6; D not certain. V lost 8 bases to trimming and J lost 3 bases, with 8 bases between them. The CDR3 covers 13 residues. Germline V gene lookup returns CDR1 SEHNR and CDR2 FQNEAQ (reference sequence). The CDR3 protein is CASRESGANVLTF. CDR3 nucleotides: TGTGCCAGCCGCGAGAGTGGGGCCAACGTCCTGACTTTC. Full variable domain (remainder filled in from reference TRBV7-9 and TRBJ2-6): DTGVSQNPRHKITKRGQNVTFRCDPISEHNRLYWYRQTLGQGPEFLTYFQNEAQLEKSRLLSDRFSAERPKGSFSTLEIQRTEQGDSAMYLCASRESGANVLTFGAGSRLTVL.

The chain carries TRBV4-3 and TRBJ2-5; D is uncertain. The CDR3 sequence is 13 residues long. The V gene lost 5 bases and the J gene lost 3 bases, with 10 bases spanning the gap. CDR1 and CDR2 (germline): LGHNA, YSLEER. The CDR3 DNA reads TGCGCCAGCAGCGAGAGATATAAAGAGACCCAGTACTTC. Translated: CASSERYKETQYF.

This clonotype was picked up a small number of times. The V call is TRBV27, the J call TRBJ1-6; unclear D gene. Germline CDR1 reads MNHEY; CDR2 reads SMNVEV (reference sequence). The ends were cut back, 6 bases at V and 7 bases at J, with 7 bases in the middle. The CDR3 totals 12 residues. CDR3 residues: CASRDPNSPLHF. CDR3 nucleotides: TGTGCCAGCAGGGACCCCAATTCACCCCTCCACTTT.

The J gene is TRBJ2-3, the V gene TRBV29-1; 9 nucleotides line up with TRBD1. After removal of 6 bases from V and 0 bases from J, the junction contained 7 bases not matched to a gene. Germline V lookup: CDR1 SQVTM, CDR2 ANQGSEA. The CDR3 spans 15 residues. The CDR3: CSVVDRGDSTDTQYF. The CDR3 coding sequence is TGCAGCGTCGTAGACAGGGGGGATAGCACAGATACGCAGTATTTT.

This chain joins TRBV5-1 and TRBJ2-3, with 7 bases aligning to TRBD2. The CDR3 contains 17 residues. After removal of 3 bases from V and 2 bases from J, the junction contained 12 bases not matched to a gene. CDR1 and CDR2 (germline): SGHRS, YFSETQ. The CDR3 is CASSSSGASIITDTQYF. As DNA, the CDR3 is TGCGCCAGCAGCTCCAGCGGGGCCTCCATAATCACAGATACGCAGTATTTT.

The CDR3 bases are TGTGCCATCAGGGGGCTGGATTCACCCCTCCACTTT. Encoded protein: CAIRGLDSPLHF. V and J are TRBV10-3 and TRBJ1-6; possibly TRBD1 for D (5 bases). CDR1 and CDR2 from the germline V gene are ENHRY and SYGVKD. The CDR3 spans 12 residues. V dropped 6 bases and J dropped 8 bases, with 8 bases sitting between them.

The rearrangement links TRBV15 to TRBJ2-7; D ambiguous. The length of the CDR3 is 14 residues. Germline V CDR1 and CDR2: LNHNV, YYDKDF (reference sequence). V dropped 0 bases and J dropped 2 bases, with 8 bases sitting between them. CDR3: CATSRDVGPYEQYV. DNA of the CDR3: TGTGCCACCAGCAGAGACGTTGGCCCCTACGAGCAGTACGTC.

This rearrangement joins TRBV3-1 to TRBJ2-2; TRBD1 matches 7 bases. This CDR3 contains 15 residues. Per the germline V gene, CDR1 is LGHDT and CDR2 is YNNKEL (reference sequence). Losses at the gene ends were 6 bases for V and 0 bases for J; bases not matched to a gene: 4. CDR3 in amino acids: CASRGQFSNTGELFF. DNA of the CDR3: TGTGCCAGCAGGGGACAGTTCTCGAACACCGGGGAGCTGTTTTTT.

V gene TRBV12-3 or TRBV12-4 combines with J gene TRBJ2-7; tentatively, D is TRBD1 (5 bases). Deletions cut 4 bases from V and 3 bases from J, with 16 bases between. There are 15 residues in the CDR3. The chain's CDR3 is CASSWGGGPLYEQYF. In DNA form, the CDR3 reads TGTGCCAGCAGTTGGGGCGGCGGTCCCCTCTACGAGCAGTACTTC.

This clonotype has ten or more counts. In nucleotides, the CDR3 is TGTGCCAGCAGTTCGACAGCGAGGATTCAGTACTTC. This translates into CASSSTARIQYF. This chain links TRBV7-8 with TRBJ2-4; tentative D call: TRBD1 (5 bases). The CDR3 runs to 12 residues. The germline V gene encodes CDR1 SGHVS and CDR2 FQNEAQ. V gave up 6 bases and J gave up 10 bases, with 13 bases separating them.

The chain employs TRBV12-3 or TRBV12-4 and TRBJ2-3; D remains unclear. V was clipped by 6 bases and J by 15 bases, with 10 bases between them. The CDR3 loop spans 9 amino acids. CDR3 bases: TGTGCCAGCAGCCCCCCGACCTATTTT. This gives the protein CASSPPTYF.

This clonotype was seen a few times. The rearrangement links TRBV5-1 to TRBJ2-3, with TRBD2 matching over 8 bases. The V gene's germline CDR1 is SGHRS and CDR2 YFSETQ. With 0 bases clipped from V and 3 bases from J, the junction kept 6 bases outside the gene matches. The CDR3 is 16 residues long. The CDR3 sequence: CASSLDPSGLTDTQYF. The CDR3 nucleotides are TGCGCCAGCAGCTTGGATCCTAGCGGGTTGACAGATACGCAGTATTTT.

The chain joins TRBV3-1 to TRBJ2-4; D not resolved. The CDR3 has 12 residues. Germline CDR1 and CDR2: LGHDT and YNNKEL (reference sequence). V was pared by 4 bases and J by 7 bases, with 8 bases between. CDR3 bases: TGTGCCAGCAGCCCGGGCATTAACATTCAGTACTTC. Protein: CASSPGINIQYF.

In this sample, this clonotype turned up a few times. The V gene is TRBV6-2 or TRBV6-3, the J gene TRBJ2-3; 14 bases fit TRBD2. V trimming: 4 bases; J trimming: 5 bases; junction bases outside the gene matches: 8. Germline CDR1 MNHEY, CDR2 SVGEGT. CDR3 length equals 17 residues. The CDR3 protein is CASSLGLAGAWEDTQYF. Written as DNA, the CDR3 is TGTGCCAGCAGTTTGGGACTAGCGGGGGCCTGGGAAGATACGCAGTATTTT.

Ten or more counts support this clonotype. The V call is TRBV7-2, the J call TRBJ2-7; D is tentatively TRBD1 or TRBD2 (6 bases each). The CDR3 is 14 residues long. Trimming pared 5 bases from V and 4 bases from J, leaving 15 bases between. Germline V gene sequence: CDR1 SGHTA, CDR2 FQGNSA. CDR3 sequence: CASSPTPGAYEQYF. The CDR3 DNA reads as TGTGCCAGCAGCCCCACCCCGGGGGCGTACGAGCAGTACTTC.

The CDR3 coding sequence is TGCGCCAGCAGCTTGAGCTCCCCGGGACAGGGGGCGTATGGCTACACCTTC. As protein: CASSLSSPGQGAYGYTF. The rearrangement links TRBV5-1 to TRBJ1-2, with 12 positions matching TRBD1. The CDR3 consists of 17 residues. V lost 1 base, J lost 5 bases, and 9 bases stayed unmatched. Germline V gene sequence: CDR1 SGHRS, CDR2 YFSETQ.

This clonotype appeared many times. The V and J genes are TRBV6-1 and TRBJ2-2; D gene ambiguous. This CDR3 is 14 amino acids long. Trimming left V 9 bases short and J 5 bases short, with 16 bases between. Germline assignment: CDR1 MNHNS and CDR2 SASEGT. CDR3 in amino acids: CASQTGGGTGELFF. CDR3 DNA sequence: TGTGCCAGTCAGACGGGCGGCGGTACCGGGGAGCTGTTTTTT.

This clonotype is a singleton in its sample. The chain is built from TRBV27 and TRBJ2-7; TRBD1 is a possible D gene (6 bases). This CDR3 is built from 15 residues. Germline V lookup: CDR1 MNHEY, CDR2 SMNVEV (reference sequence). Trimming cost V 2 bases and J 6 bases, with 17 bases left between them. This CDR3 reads CASSLGTGTSCEQYV. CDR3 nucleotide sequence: TGTGCCAGCAGTTTAGGAACAGGGACCAGTTGCGAGCAGTACGTC.

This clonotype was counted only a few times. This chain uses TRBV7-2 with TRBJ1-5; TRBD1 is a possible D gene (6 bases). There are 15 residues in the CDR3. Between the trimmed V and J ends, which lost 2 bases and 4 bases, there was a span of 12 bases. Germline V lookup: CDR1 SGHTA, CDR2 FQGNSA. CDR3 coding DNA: TGTGCCAGCAGCTTATGGGTGGGGGCGAATCAGCCCCAGCATTTT. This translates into CASSLWVGANQPQHF.

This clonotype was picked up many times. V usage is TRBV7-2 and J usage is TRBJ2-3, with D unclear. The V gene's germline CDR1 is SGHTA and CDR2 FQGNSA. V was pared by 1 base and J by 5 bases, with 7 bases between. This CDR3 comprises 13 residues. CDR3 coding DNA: TGTGCCAGCAGCTTAGGTTGGGGAGATACGCAGTATTTT. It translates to CASSLGWGDTQYF.